The source of this TCR beta chain is a study of blood T cell repertoires in COVID-19. This clone was recorded a few times. CDR1 and CDR2 from the germline V gene are KGHSH and LQKENI. Trimming took off 2 bases at V and 2 bases at J, with 9 bases between the two ends. CDR3 length: 15 residues. Sequencing used immunoSEQ multiplex PCR; TCRdb keeps in-frame clones, though not all of them. The repertoire holds tens of thousands of clones, with approximately 70% as singletons. This receptor was identified in a woman in her 70s with acute or convalescent COVID-19. Sequenced material: peripheral blood. The chain carries TRBV18 and TRBJ2-2; no clear D. CDR3 residues: CASSPTSYNTGELFF. The DNA of the CDR3 is TGTGCCAGCTCACCAACCAGTTATAACACCGGGGAGCTGTTTTTT.